The sequence of this TCR beta chain was determined in a study of PD-1 blockade in classical Hodgkin lymphoma. Generated by immunoSEQ multiplex PCR, the TCRdb table keeps only in-frame clones and is missing some. The table includes almost 95,000 clones, 75% to 85% detected once. There are 16 residues in the CDR3. V shed 2 bases, J shed 5 bases, and the junction held 9 bases outside the gene matches. Germline CDR1 is SGHTA and CDR2 is FQGNSA. Time point meaning: cycle 4 day 1 (C4D1), after 5 to 7 weeks of nivolumab. All the patients suffered relapse after autologous stem cell transplantation, and brentuximab vedotin exposure differed. Classifying best responses yielded complete response, partial response or progressive disease. Study-wide results and caveats: The CD4+ diversity rise by C4D1 was clearest in complete responders.

To note about this clone: Its antigen is still unknown.

This sample comprised peripheral blood mononuclear cells (PBMCs), obtained before the fourth cycle of nivolumab. The rearrangement uses TRBV7-2 and TRBJ2-1; the match to TRBD1 covers 7 bases. This sequence was found in a human donor with classical Hodgkin lymphoma. The CDR3 is CASSLRRQGRNNEQFF. CDR3 nucleotide sequence: TGTGCCAGCAGCTTACGTCGACAGGGAAGAAACAATGAGCAGTTCTTC.